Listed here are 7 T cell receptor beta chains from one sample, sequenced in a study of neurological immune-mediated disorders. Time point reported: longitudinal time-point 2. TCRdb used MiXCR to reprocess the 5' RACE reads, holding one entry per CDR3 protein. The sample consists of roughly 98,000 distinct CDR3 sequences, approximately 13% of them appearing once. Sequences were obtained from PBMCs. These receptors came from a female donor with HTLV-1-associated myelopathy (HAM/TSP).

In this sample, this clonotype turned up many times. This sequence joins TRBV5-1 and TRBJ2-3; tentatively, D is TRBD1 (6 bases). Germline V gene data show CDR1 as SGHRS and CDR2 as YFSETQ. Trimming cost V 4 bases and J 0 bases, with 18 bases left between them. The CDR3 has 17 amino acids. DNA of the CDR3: TGCGCCAGCAGCGATGGGACACGCTACACTAGCACAGATACGCAGTATTTT. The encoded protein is CASSDGTRYTSTDTQYF.

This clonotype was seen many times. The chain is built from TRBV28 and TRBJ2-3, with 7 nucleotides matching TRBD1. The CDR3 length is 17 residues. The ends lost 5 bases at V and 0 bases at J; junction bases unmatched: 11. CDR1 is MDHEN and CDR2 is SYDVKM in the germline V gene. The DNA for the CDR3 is TGTGCCAGCAGTCCCTCTATGGGGACAGAGAGCACAGATACGCAGTATTTT. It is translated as CASSPSMGTESTDTQYF.

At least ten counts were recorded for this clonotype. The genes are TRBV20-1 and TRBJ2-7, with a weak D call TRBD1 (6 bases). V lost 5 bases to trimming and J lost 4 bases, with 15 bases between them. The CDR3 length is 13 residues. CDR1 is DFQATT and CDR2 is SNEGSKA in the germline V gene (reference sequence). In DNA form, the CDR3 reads TGCAGTGCTTTTGCAGGGGCGTCGTACGAGCAGTACTTC. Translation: CSAFAGASYEQYF.

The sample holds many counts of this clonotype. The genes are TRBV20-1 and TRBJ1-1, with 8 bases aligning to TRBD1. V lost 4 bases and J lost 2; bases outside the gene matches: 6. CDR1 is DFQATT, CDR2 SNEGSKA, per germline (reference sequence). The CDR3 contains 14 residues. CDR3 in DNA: TGCAGTGCTATTTACGGGACAGGTAACACTGAAGCTTTCTTT. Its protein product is CSAIYGTGNTEAFF.

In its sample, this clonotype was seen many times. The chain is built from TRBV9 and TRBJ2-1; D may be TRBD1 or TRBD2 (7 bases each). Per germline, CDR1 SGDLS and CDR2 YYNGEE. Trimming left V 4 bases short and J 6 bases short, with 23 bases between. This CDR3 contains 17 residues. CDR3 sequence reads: CASSRTTQGGPFNEQFF. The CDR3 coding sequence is TGTGCCAGCAGCCGGACCACCCAGGGGGGGCCCTTCAATGAGCAGTTCTTC. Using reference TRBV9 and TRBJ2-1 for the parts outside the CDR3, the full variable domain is DSGVTQTPKHLITATGQRVTLRCSPRSGDLSVYWYQQSLDQGLQFLIQYYNGEERAKGNILERFSAQQFPDLHSELNLSSLELGDSALYFCASSRTTQGGPFNEQFFGPGTRLTVL.

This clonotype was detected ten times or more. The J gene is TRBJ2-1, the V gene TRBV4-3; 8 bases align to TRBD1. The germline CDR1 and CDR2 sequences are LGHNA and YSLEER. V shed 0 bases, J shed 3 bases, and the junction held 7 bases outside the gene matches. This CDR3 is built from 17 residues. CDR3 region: CASSQDPAGGVYNEQFF. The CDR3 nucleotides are TGCGCCAGCAGCCAAGATCCCGCAGGGGGCGTCTACAATGAGCAGTTCTTC.

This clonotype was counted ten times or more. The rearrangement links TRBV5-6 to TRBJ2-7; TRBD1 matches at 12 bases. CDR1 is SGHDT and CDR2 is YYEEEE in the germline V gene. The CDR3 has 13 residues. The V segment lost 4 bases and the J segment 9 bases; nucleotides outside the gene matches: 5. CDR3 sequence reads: CASSPGTGGRQYF. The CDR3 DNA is TGTGCCAGCAGCCCCGGGACAGGGGGCAGGCAGTACTTC.